Listed here are 25 T cell receptor beta chains from one sample, sequenced in a study of T cell responses to AZD1222 COVID-19 vaccine (TCRdb year 2021). The library was built by means of the immunoSEQ multiplex PCR assay. TCRdb re-hosts the immuneACCESS table, in-frame sequences only. Its copies lack some clones; in the studies checked, an unresolved V gene accounts for under half of them, and the cause for the rest is not known. This sample comprises over 100,000 clones, about nine tenths of them detected only once. Jointly, the top ten make up 6.9% of the sample. According to the study, the label for this sample's time point signals: baseline before first vaccination. The sequenced sample was peripheral blood, obtained on day 0 of AZD1222 vaccination. The receptors shown here come from an adult in good health.

A word on this clone: The sample carries other DNA sequences with the same CDR3. The rearrangement links TRBV2 to TRBJ1-5; the match to TRBD1 covers 7 bases. Unmatched junction bases numbered 3, after V lost 3 bases and J lost 4 bases. CDR1 and CDR2 (germline): SNHLY, FYNNEI. The CDR3 runs 14 residues. The CDR3 DNA follows: TGTGCCAGCAGTGACCGGGACAGAAATCAGCCCCAGCATTTT. It encodes CASSDRDRNQPQHF.

The chain carries TRBV30 and TRBJ1-4; D remains unclear. V shed 0 bases and J shed 4 bases, with 9 bases lying between them. This CDR3 comprises 14 residues. CDR1 GTSNPN and CDR2 SVGIG come from the germline V gene (reference sequence). The CDR3 DNA reads as TGTGCCTGGAGTGTCGGTCAGATTAATGAAAAACTGTTTTTT. Translated, it gives CAWSVGQINEKLFF.

This clone appeared a few times. This sequence joins TRBV7-8 and TRBJ2-1, with 8 positions matching TRBD2. V shed 7 bases and J 2 bases; nucleotides not matched to a gene: 1. Germline V gene data show CDR1 as SGHVS and CDR2 as FQNEAQ. CDR3 length: 13 amino acids. The CDR3 spells CASKLAAYNEQFF. CDR3 bases: TGTGCCAGCAAACTAGCGGCCTACAATGAGCAGTTCTTC.

V and J are TRBV15 and TRBJ1-3; tentatively, D is TRBD1 (6 bases). Trimming pared 1 base from V and 7 bases from J, leaving 11 bases between. The CDR3 has 14 residues. Germline CDR1 is LNHNV and CDR2 is YYDKDF (reference sequence). The CDR3, as DNA: TGTGCCACCAGCAGAGCGGGACATTTCAACACCATATATTTT. It encodes CATSRAGHFNTIYF.

The V call is TRBV7-9, the J call TRBJ1-2; D unresolved. V lost 3 bases and J 6 bases, leaving 11 bases between the germline ends. The germline CDR1 and CDR2 sequences are SEHNR and FQNEAQ (reference sequence). CDR3 length equals 13 residues. CDR3 nucleotides: TGTGCCAGCAGCTTTGATGGGAGGCATGGCTACACCTTC. This encodes CASSFDGRHGYTF.

This chain joins TRBV10-1 and TRBJ2-2, with 8 bases matching TRBD2. The CDR3 is made up of 14 amino acids. Looked up from germline, CDR1 is WNHNN and CDR2 is SYGVQD (reference sequence). V lost 6 bases to trimming and J lost 5 bases; unmatched junction nucleotides: 5. The CDR3 loop reads CASSAGGRTGELFF. CDR3 sequence (DNA): TGCGCCAGCAGCGCGGGGGGCCGGACCGGGGAGCTGTTTTTT.

This chain links TRBV7-2 with TRBJ2-7; D might be TRBD1 or TRBD2, each matching 5 bases. V lost 1 base, J lost 0 bases, and 10 bases lay in between. CDR1 SGHTA and CDR2 FQGNSA come from the germline V gene. This CDR3 is built from 15 residues. CDR3 nucleotide sequence: TGTGCCAGCAGCTTAGGGGACGGATTCTCCTACGAGCAGTACTTC. Translation gives CASSLGDGFSYEQYF.

The rearrangement links TRBV19 to TRBJ1-2; 9 nucleotides align to TRBD1. Trimming at V came to 5 bases and at J to 5 bases, leaving 12 bases not matched to a gene. The germline V gene has CDR1 LNHDA and CDR2 SQIVND (reference sequence). The CDR3 loop spans 16 amino acids. The CDR3 reads CASSPHGQGTRYGYTF. CDR3 in DNA: TGTGCCAGTAGTCCCCACGGACAGGGGACGAGGTATGGCTACACCTTC.

In this sample, this clone turned up a few times. V is TRBV15 and J is TRBJ2-7, with TRBD2 identical over 9 bases. Trimming removed 0 bases from V and 0 bases from J; junction bases left unmatched: 0. The CDR3 has 15 residues. The germline V gene encodes CDR1 LNHNV and CDR2 YYDKDF (reference sequence). CDR3 sequence reads: CATSRDSGGSYEQYF. In DNA, the CDR3 is TGTGCCACCAGCAGAGATAGCGGGGGCTCCTACGAGCAGTACTTC. Full variable domain (rest looked up from reference TRBV15 and TRBJ2-7): DAMVIQNPRYQVTQFGKPVTLSCSQTLNHNVMYWYQQKSSQAPKLLFHYYDKDFNNEADTPDNFQSRRPNTSFCFLDIRSPGLGDTAMYLCATSRDSGGSYEQYFGPGTRLTVT.

The chain joins TRBV21-1 to TRBJ2-2. TRBV21-1 is deemed a pseudogene. The CDR3 runs to 17 residues. The CDR3 bases are TGTGCCAGCAGCCCTCTCGCTCCGGGACCCCCCCCCGGGGAGCTGTTTTTT. This translates into CASSPLAPGPPPGELFF.

The chain couples TRBV30 to TRBJ1-1, with D unresolved. Germline V gene sequence: CDR1 GTSNPN, CDR2 SVGIG (reference sequence). The CDR3 consists of 10 residues. Trimming removed 4 bases at V and 5 bases at J, with 5 bases between. Written as DNA, the CDR3 is TGTGCCTGGACCGGGACTGAAGCTTTCTTT. This sequence encodes CAWTGTEAFF.

This clone showed up just a few times. This chain joins TRBV10-1 and TRBJ2-7, with 9 positions matching TRBD2. V shed 2 bases, J shed 0 bases, and the junction held 5 bases outside the gene matches. CDR1 is WNHNN, CDR2 SYGVQD, per germline (reference sequence). This CDR3 has 16 amino acids. CDR3 nucleotide sequence: TGCGCCAGCAGTGAGAAGGAGCGGGGGGACTCCTACGAGCAGTACTTC. It codes for CASSEKERGDSYEQYF.

CDR3 coding DNA: TGTGCCAGCAGCGTAGGGCAGGGTGAGACAGATACGCAGTATTTT. Translation gives CASSVGQGETDTQYF. This chain connects TRBV9 to TRBJ2-3; D is possibly TRBD1 (5 bases). Germline V gene lookup returns CDR1 SGDLS and CDR2 YYNGEE. The V end lost 0 bases, the J end lost 3 bases, and 11 bases lay between the germline ends. CDR3 length: 15 amino acids. Using reference TRBV9 and TRBJ2-3 for the parts outside the CDR3, the full variable domain is DSGVTQTPKHLITATGQRVTLRCSPRSGDLSVYWYQQSLDQGLQFLIQYYNGEERAKGNILERFSAQQFPDLHSELNLSSLELGDSALYFCASSVGQGETDTQYFGPGTRLTVL.

This clone was seen only once. CDR3 sequence: CASSRGLSQETQYF. Written as DNA, the CDR3 is TGTGCCAGCAGCCGAGGACTATCCCAAGAGACCCAGTACTTC. The chain is built from TRBV5-4 and TRBJ2-5; tentative D call: TRBD2 (6 bases). The ends were cut back, 4 bases at V and 1 base at J, with 11 bases in the middle. Germline-derived CDR1 and CDR2 are SGHNT and YYREEE (reference sequence). The CDR3 extends over 14 amino acids.

The chain uses TRBV29-1 and TRBJ1-2, with 7 bases fitting TRBD1. Germline CDR1 reads SQVTM; CDR2 reads ANQGSEA. V dropped 7 bases and J dropped 7; count of bases not matched to a gene: 12. This CDR3 comprises 13 residues. For the CDR3, the DNA is TGCAGCGCTCCGGGACAGAGAAGTTCTGGCTACACCTTC. Translation: CSAPGQRSSGYTF.

The chain recombines TRBV4-2 with TRBJ2-7, with D perhaps TRBD1 (6 bases). V was shortened by 0 bases and J by 2 bases, with 8 bases between the two germline ends. Germline V gene data show CDR1 as LGHNA and CDR2 as YNFKEQ. This CDR3 is built from 14 residues. The CDR3 here is CASSQEGATYEQYF. As DNA, the CDR3 is TGTGCCAGCAGCCAAGAGGGGGCCACCTACGAGCAGTACTTC.

V usage is TRBV29-1 and J usage is TRBJ2-2; TRBD2 aligns across 9 bases. Germline assignment: CDR1 SQVTM and CDR2 ANQGSEA. The CDR3 sequence is 17 residues long. V shed 2 bases, J shed 4 bases, and the junction held 11 bases outside the gene matches. The CDR3 sequence is CSVELAGSVRGTGELFF. As DNA, the CDR3 is TGCAGCGTTGAACTAGCGGGGAGCGTACGGGGCACCGGGGAGCTGTTTTTT.

The genes are TRBV7-2 and TRBJ1-2; unclear D gene. The length of the CDR3 is 14 residues. V lost 3 bases and J lost 4, with 12 bases in between. CDR1 is SGHTA and CDR2 is FQGNSA in the germline V gene. The CDR3 region has the DNA TGTGCCAGCAGCTTTGGAGGGTACAGCTATGGCTACACCTTC. This sequence encodes CASSFGGYSYGYTF.

This chain connects TRBV5-6 to TRBJ1-1; 8 bases align to TRBD1. CDR1 is SGHDT, CDR2 YYEEEE, per germline. J was trimmed by 3 bases and V by 4 bases; bases with no gene match: 8. The CDR3 runs 15 residues. Here the CDR3 DNA reads TGTGCCAGCAGCGGGAGGACAGGGAGAGACACTGAAGCTTTCTTT. It codes for CASSGRTGRDTEAFF.

The genes are TRBV30 and TRBJ1-2, with D possibly matching TRBD1 (6 bases). Germline V CDR1 and CDR2: GTSNPN, SVGIG (reference sequence). Trimming left V 0 bases short and J 6 bases short, with 11 bases between. The CDR3 is 13 residues long. In nucleotides, the CDR3 is TGTGCCTGGAGTGTACAGGGCGGGGATGGCTACACCTTC. Translating it yields CAWSVQGGDGYTF.

The rearrangement uses TRBV10-3 and TRBJ1-1; 8 nucleotides agree with TRBD1. The CDR3 loop spans 16 amino acids. J lost 1 base, V lost 0 bases, and 4 bases had no gene match. In germline, CDR1 is ENHRY, CDR2 SYGVKD. The chain's CDR3 is CAISESTGATNTEAFF. CDR3 DNA sequence: TGTGCCATCAGTGAGTCGACAGGGGCGACGAACACTGAAGCTTTCTTT.

The V gene is TRBV28, the J gene TRBJ2-1; D unclear. Germline V gene sequence: CDR1 MDHEN, CDR2 SYDVKM. V shed 3 bases and J shed 9 bases, with 15 bases lying between them. The CDR3 covers 14 residues. In DNA, the CDR3 is TGTGCCAGCAGTTTGGCCTTGGGCCGACTTGAGCAGTTCTTC. It translates to CASSLALGRLEQFF.

The chain links TRBV6-1 to TRBJ2-1, with D perhaps matching TRBD1 (6 bases). With 3 bases removed from V and 0 bases from J, the gap between germline ends came to 18 bases. CDR1 is MNHNS and CDR2 is SASEGT in the germline V gene. CDR3 size: 18 residues. This chain's CDR3 is CASSEEVMRTVSYNEQFF. The CDR3 region has the DNA TGTGCCAGCAGTGAGGAGGTAATGAGGACAGTCTCCTACAATGAGCAGTTCTTC.

This sequence joins TRBV5-1 and TRBJ2-1; TRBD2 matches 9 bases. Germline V lookup: CDR1 SGHRS, CDR2 YFSETQ. V lost 3 bases to trimming and J lost 2 bases; unmatched junction nucleotides: 3. CDR3 length: 15 amino acids. CDR3 protein: CASSSGLATYNEQFF. In nucleotides, the CDR3 is TGCGCCAGCAGCTCGGGACTAGCAACCTACAATGAGCAGTTCTTC.

CDR3 region: CASTLDSFNTEAFF. CDR3 DNA sequence: TGTGCCAGCACCTTGGACAGCTTTAACACTGAAGCTTTCTTT. The V call is TRBV14, the J call TRBJ1-1; tentatively, D is TRBD1 (6 bases). Germline-derived CDR1 and CDR2 are SGHDN and FVKESK. The CDR3 is 14 residues long. V lost 7 bases and J lost 2, with 14 bases in between.